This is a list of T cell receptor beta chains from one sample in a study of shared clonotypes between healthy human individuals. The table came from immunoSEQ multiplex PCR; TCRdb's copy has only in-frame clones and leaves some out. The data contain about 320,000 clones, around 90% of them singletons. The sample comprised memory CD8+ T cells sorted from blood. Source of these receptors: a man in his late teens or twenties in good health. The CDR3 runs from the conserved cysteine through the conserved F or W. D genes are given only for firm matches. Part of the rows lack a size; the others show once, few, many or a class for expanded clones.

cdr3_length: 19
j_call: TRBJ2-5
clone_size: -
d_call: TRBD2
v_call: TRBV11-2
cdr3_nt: TGTGCCAGCAGCTTAGATAGGAGCGGGACTAGCATTTTCCAAGAGACCCAGTACTTC
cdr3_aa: CASSLDRSGTSIFQETQYF

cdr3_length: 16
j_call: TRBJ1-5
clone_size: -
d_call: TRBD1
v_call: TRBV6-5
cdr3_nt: TGTGCCAGCAGTTTTCTACGACAGGGCCACAATCAGCCCCAGCATTTT
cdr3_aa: CASSFLRQGHNQPQHF

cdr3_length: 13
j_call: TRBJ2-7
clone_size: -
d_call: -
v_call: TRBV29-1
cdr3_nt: TGCAGCGTTGAAGCCCGGGACAACTACGAGCAGTACTTC
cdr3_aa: CSVEARDNYEQYF

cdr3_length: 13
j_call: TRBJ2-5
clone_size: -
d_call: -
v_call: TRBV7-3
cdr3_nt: TGTGCCAGCAGCTACGGGTTAGAGGAGACCCAGTACTTC
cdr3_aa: CASSYGLEETQYF

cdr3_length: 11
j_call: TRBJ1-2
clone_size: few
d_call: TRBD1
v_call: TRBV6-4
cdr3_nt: TGTGCCACCCGGACAGGGGCGTTTGAATACTTC
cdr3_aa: CATRTGAFEYF

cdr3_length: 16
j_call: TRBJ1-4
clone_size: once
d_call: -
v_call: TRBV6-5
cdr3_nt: TGTGCCAGCAGTTACTCCGCCCCAAGGGGAGATGAAAAACTGTTTTTT
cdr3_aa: CASSYSAPRGDEKLFF

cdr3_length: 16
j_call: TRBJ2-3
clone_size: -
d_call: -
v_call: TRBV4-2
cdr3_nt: TGTGCCAGCAGCCAAGAAACGGGGGCTTACACAGATACGCAGTATTTT
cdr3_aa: CASSQETGAYTDTQYF

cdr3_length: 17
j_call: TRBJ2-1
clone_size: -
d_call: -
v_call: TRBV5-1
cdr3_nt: TGCGCCAGCAGCTTGGGAGGCGGTCAGAGCTCCTACAATGAGCAGTTCTTC
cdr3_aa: CASSLGGGQSSYNEQFF

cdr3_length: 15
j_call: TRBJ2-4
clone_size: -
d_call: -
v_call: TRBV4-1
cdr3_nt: TGCGCCAGCAGCCAAGATCCAGGAGCTCAAAACATTCAGTACTTC
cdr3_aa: CASSQDPGAQNIQYF

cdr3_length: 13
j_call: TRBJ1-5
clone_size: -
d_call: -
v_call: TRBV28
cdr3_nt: TGTGCCAGCCAGACGTCGGAGAATCAGCCCCAGCATTTT
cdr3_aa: CASQTSENQPQHF

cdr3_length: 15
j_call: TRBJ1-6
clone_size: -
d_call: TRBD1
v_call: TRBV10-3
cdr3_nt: TGTGCCATCAGTGAGTCGAGGGACAGCCCTTCGGGCCTCCACTTT
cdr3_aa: CAISESRDSPSGLHF

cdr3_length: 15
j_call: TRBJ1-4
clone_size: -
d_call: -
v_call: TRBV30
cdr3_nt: TGTGCCTGGAGTGTGAGTATGACAGGCCGCGAAAAACTGTTTTTT
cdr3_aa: CAWSVSMTGREKLFF

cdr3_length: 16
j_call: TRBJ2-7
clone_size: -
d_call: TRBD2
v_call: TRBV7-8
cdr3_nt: TGTGCCAGCAGCTCGGGACTAGCGGGAGTGAATAGCGAGCAGTACTTC
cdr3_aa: CASSSGLAGVNSEQYF

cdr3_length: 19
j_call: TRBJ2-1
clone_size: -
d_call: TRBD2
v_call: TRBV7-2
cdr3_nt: TGTGCCAGCAGCCCTCGACTAGCGGGACTGGAGTCGGGAAACAATGAGCAGTTCTTC
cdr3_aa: CASSPRLAGLESGNNEQFF

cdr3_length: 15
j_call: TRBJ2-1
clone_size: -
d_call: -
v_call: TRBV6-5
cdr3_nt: TGTGCCAGCAGGTCGCTAGTGGGAGCTTACAATGAGCAGTTCTTC
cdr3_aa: CASRSLVGAYNEQFF

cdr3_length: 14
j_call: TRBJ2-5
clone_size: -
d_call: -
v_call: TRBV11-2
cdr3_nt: TGTGCCAGCAGACCTACTAGGAAGGAAGAGACCCAGTACTTC
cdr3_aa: CASRPTRKEETQYF

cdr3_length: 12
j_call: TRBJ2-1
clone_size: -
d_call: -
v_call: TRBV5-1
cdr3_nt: TGCGCCAGCAGCTTGAATTCTCATGAGCAGTTCTTC
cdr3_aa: CASSLNSHEQFF

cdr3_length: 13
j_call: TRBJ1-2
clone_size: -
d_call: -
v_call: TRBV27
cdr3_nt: TGTGCCAGCAGAAGGCAGGGAAACTATGGCTACACCTTC
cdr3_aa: CASRRQGNYGYTF

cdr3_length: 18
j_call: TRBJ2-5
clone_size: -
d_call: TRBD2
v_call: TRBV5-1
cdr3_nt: TGCGCCAGCAGCCGGGGACTAGCGGGGGATACGTACCAAGAGACCCAGTACTTC
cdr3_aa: CASSRGLAGDTYQETQYF

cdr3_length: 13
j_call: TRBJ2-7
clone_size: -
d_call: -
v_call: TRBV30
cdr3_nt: TGTGCCTGGAGTATGGGCAGCTCCTACGAGCAGTACTTC
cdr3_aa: CAWSMGSSYEQYF

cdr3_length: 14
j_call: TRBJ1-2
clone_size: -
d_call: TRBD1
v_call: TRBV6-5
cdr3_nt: TGTGCCAGCAGCCCTGCCTCAGGGGGCGGTGGCTACACCTTC
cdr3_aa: CASSPASGGGGYTF

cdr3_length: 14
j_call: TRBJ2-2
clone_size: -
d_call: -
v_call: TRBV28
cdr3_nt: TGTGCCAGCAGTTTTTGGACAAACACCGGGGAGCTGTTTTTT
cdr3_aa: CASSFWTNTGELFF

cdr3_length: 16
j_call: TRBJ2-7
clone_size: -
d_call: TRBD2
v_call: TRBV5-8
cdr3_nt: TGTGCCAGCAGCATCTTAGCGGGAACCCTCAGCTACGAGCAGTACTTC
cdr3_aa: CASSILAGTLSYEQYF

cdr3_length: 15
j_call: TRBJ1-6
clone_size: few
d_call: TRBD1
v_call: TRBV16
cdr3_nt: TGTGCCAGCAGCCCCCTGACAGGGGTTAATTCACCCCTCCACTTT
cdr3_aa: CASSPLTGVNSPLHF

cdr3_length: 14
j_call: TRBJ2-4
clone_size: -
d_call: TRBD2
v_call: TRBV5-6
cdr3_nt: TGTGCCAGCAGCTCCCCCGGGGGGGAAAACATTCAGTACTTC
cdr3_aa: CASSSPGGENIQYF

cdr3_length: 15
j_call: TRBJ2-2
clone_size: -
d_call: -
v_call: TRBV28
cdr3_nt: TGTGCCAGCAGTTTTCGACCGACGAACACCGGGGAGCTGTTTTTT
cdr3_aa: CASSFRPTNTGELFF

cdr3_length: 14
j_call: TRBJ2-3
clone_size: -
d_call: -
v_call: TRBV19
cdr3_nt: TGTGCCAGTAGAGAGGGGTTGGGCACAGATACGCAGTATTTT
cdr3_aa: CASREGLGTDTQYF

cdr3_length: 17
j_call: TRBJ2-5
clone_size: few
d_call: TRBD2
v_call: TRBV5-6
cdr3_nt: TGTGCCAGCAGCTTGGCCATTCCTAGCGGGGGCCAAGAGACCCAGTACTTC
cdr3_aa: CASSLAIPSGGQETQYF

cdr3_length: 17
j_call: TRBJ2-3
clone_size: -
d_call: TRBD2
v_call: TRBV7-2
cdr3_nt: TGTGCCAGCAGCTTGCTAGCGGGATCCTTGGGGGAAGATACGCAGTATTTT
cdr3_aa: CASSLLAGSLGEDTQYF

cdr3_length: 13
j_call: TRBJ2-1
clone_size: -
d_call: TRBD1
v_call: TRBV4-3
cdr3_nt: TGCGCCAGCAGCCAAGTCACAGGGGTTGAGCAGTTCTTC
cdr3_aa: CASSQVTGVEQFF

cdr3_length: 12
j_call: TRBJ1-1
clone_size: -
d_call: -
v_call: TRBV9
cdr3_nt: TGTGCCACAAAGACCGGGAACACTGAAGCTTTCTTT
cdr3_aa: CATKTGNTEAFF

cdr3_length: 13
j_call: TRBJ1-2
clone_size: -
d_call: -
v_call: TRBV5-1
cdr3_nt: TGCGCCAGCAGCCCCCCCGGGGGCTATGGCTACACCTTC
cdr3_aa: CASSPPGGYGYTF

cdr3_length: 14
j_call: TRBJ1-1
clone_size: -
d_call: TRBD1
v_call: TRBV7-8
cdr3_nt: TGTGCCAGCAGCCCCCGACAGGGGGCAACTGAAGCTTTCTTT
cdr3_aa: CASSPRQGATEAFF

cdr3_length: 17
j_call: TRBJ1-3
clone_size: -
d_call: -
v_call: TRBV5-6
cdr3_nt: TGTGCCAGCAGCCCCGGTGGATTTTGGGCTGCCGGAAACACCATATATTTT
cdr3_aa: CASSPGGFWAAGNTIYF

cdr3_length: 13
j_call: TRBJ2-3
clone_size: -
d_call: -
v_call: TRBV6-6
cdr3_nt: TGTGCCAGCAGTTACAGGGTTCAAGATACGCAGTATTTT
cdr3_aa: CASSYRVQDTQYF

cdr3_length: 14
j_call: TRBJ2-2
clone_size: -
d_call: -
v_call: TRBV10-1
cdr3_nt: TGCGCCAGCAGTGAATTGGGAGGACCCGGGGAGCTGTTTTTT
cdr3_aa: CASSELGGPGELFF

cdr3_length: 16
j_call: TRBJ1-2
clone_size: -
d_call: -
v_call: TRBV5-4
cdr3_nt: TGTGCCAGCACCACGGAGTCCGGGAGGTTTAACTATGGCTACACCTTC
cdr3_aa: CASTTESGRFNYGYTF

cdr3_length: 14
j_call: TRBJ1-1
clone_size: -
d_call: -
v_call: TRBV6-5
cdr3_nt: TGTGCCAGCAGTTATTTTCCCGGGGACACTGAAGCTTTCTTT
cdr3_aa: CASSYFPGDTEAFF

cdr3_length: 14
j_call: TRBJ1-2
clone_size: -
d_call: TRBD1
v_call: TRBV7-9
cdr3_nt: TGTGCCAGCAGCTCGACCGACAGGGGGAAACCCTACACCTTC
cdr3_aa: CASSSTDRGKPYTF

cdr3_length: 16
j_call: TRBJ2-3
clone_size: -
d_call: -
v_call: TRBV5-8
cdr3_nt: TGTGCCAGCAGCGGGGGTGACTATAGGTTCACAGATACGCAGTATTTT
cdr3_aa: CASSGGDYRFTDTQYF

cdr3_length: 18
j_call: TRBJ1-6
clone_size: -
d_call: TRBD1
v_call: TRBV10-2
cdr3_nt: TGCGCCAGCAGTGAGCCGGAAAGGACAGGGGATTATAATTCACCCCTCCACTTT
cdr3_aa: CASSEPERTGDYNSPLHF

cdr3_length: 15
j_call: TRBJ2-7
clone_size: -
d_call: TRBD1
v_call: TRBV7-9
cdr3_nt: TGTGCCAGCAGCCCGGGACAGGGGGTTAGGGACGAGCAGTACTTC
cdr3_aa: CASSPGQGVRDEQYF

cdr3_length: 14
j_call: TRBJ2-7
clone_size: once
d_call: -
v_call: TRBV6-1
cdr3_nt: TGTGCCAGCAGTGAAGCCCCCGTCGCCCAAACGGAGTACTTC
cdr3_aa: CASSEAPVAQTEYF

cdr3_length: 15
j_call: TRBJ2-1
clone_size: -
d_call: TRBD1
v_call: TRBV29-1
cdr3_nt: TGCAGCACCCGTTACAGGGGAAGGTCCTACAATGAGCAGTTCTTC
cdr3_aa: CSTRYRGRSYNEQFF

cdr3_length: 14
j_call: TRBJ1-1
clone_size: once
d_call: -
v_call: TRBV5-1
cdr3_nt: TGCGCCAGCAGTTTAACCGGGACGAACACTGAAGCTTTCTTT
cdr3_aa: CASSLTGTNTEAFF

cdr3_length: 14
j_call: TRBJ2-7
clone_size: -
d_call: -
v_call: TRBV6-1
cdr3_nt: TGTGCCAGCAGTGAAACAGGGGAGGTCTACGAGCAGTACTTC
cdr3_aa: CASSETGEVYEQYF

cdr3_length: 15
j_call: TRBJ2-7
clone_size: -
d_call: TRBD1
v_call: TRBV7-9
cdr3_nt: TGTGCCAGCAGCTACCGGGACAGGGGAGACTACGAGCAGTACTTC
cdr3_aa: CASSYRDRGDYEQYF

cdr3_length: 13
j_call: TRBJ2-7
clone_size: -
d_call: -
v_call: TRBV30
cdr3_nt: TGTGCCTGGAGTTGGGTCGAGGGCGGGGAGCAGTACTTC
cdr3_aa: CAWSWVEGGEQYF

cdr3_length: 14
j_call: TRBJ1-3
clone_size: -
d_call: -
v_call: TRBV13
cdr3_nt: TGTGCCAGCAGCGAGGGTTCAACTGGAAACACCATATATTTT
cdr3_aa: CASSEGSTGNTIYF

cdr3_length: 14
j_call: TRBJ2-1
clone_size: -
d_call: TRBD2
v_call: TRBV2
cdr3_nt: TGTGCCAGCAGGGGACTAGCGGATAACAATGAGCAGTTCTTC
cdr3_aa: CASRGLADNNEQFF

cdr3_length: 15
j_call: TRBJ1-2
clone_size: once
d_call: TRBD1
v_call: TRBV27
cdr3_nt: TGTGCCAGCAGTATGACAGGGCCCTCCCCCTATGGCTACACCTTC
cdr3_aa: CASSMTGPSPYGYTF

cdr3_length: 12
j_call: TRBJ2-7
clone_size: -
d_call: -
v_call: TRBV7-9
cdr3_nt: TGTGCCAGCAGCGCGGACGGGTACGAGCAGTACTTC
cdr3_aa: CASSADGYEQYF